The 10 T cell receptor beta chains below all came from one sample that was sequenced in a study of T-cell reconstitution after alpha-beta-depleted transplantation in children. Unique molecular identifiers were incorporated into the prepared TCRbeta library. TCRdb reanalysed the PCR reads using MiXCR and keeps one entry per CDR3 protein. This sample yields fewer than 90,000 distinct CDR3 sequences, of which about 7% are seen a single time; 2% to 3% belongs to the top ten. Sequenced here: PBMCs from the stem cell graft donor, sampled from the stem cell graft. The receptors shown here come from a human donor who donated a stem cell graft to a child with acute lymphoblastic leukemia.

Notes on this clonotype: The junction departs from germline at one end; a sequencing error may be responsible. V gene TRBV28 combines with J gene TRBJ2-7; perhaps TRBD2 as D (6 bases). Germline CDR1 and CDR2: MDHEN and SYDVKM. CDR3 length: 11 residues. CDR3 sequence: CASSHSSDQDF. The CDR3 DNA reads as TGTGCCAGCAGCCATTCTAGCGATCAGGACTTC.

This clonotype was observed at least ten times. V gene TRBV7-3 combines with J gene TRBJ2-3; tentatively, D is TRBD2 (5 bases). V lost 2 bases, J lost 3 bases, and 15 bases lay in between. Germline CDR1 is SGHTA and CDR2 is FQGTGA. This CDR3 region has 16 residues. The CDR3 DNA sequence: TGTGCCAGCAGCTTACAGAGGCTAGCCGGGACAGATACGCAGTATTTT. It translates to CASSLQRLAGTDTQYF. Complete variable domain (other parts from reference TRBV7-3 and TRBJ2-3): GAGVSQTPSNKVTEKGKYVELRCDPISGHTALYWYRQSLGQGPEFLIYFQGTGAADDSGLPNDRFFAVRPEGSVSTLKIQRTERGDSAVYLCASSLQRLAGTDTQYFGPGTRLTVL.

Only one count was recorded for this clonotype. This may stem from a read error, because a much larger clone lies one nucleotide away. The V gene is TRBV4-2, the J gene TRBJ1-1; a weak D match, TRBD1 (5 bases). The length of the CDR3 is 18 residues. Germline loops: CDR1 LGHNA, CDR2 YNFKEQ. The DNA for the CDR3 is TGTGCCAGCAGCCAAGATATAGTTACAGGACTCATGAACACTGAAGCTTACTTT. Its protein product is CASSQDIVTGLMNTEAYF.

This clonotype appeared many times. This sequence joins TRBV12-3 or TRBV12-4 and TRBJ2-1; 16 nucleotides line up with TRBD2. The CDR3 is made up of 15 amino acids. The V segment lost 6 bases and the J segment 7 bases; nucleotides outside the gene matches: 3. The CDR3 region has the DNA TGTGCCAGCAGCCTGGGACTAGCGGGGGGGAATGAGCAGTTCTTC. Translated: CASSLGLAGGNEQFF.

In this sample, this clonotype turned up many times. The genes are TRBV6-4 and TRBJ2-3, with D maybe TRBD2 (6 bases). The CDR3 totals 14 residues. Deletions cut 5 bases from V and 2 bases from J, with 11 bases between. Germline V gene lookup returns CDR1 MRHNA and CDR2 SNTAGT. As DNA, the CDR3 is TGTGCCAGCAGTCCGGGACTCTCCACAGATACGCAGTATTTT. Its translation is CASSPGLSTDTQYF.

This clonotype was found many times. This rearrangement joins TRBV7-2 to TRBJ2-1; no definite D call. The CDR3 contains 14 residues. Germline loops: CDR1 SGHTA, CDR2 FQGNSA. V was pared by 5 bases and J by 6 bases, with 14 bases between. The CDR3 bases are TGTGCCAGCAGCCTCCGGGCTCAGGCCAATGAGCAGTTCTTC. As protein: CASSLRAQANEQFF.

This sequence joins TRBV7-2 and TRBJ2-7, with D perhaps assigned TRBD1 or TRBD2 (5 bases each). Germline CDR1 and CDR2: SGHTA and FQGNSA. This CDR3 has 13 amino acids. V was shortened by 4 bases and J by 3 bases, with 10 bases between the two germline ends. Here the CDR3 reads CASSWDRNYEQYF. For the CDR3, the DNA is TGTGCCAGCAGCTGGGACCGTAACTACGAGCAGTACTTC. The entire variable domain, with the rest obtained from reference TRBV7-2 and TRBJ2-7, is as follows: GAGVSQSPSNKVTEKGKDVELRCDPISGHTALYWYRQSLGQGLEFLIYFQGNSAPDKSGLPSDRFSAERTGGSVSTLTIQRTQQEDSAVYLCASSWDRNYEQYFGPGTRLTVT.

The sample holds many counts of this clonotype. The V call is TRBV9, the J call TRBJ2-1; D unclear. Trimming cost V 2 bases and J 0 bases, with 15 bases left between them. Germline V lookup: CDR1 SGDLS, CDR2 YYNGEE. The CDR3 consists of 17 residues. The CDR3 region is CASSVAAQFFSYNEQFF. The CDR3 coding sequence is TGTGCCAGCAGCGTCGCTGCCCAGTTTTTCTCCTACAATGAGCAGTTCTTC.

In this sample, this clonotype turned up many times. V is TRBV6-4 and J is TRBJ2-2; D is ambiguous. Trimming shortened V by 6 bases and J by 6 bases, and 8 bases separated the two germline ends. Germline V gene lookup returns CDR1 MRHNA and CDR2 SNTAGT. This CDR3 contains 12 residues. In nucleotides, the CDR3 is TGTGCCAGCAGCTACCGATCCGGGGAGCTGTTTTTT. This codes for CASSYRSGELFF.

This clonotype was counted many times. The chain's CDR3 is CSVATGFSGNTIYF. The CDR3 bases are TGCAGCGTTGCCACAGGATTCTCTGGAAACACCATATATTTT. This chain connects TRBV29-1 to TRBJ1-3; possible D gene TRBD1, 5 bases. Trimming took off 4 bases at V and 0 bases at J, with 10 bases between the two ends. Germline-derived CDR1 and CDR2 are SQVTM and ANQGSEA. CDR3 size: 14 residues.